Listed here are 27 T cell receptor beta chains from one sample, sequenced in a study of control samples from healthy donors and cancer patients. The repertoire was sequenced with immunoSEQ multiplex PCR; TCRdb's copy has only in-frame clones and lacks some. There are over 100,000 clones in the sample; roughly 92% occur only once, and around 5.8% lies in the top ten. Material for sequencing was blood. The receptors originated from a man aged 18 to 35 in good health.

The gene calls are TRBV10-1 and TRBJ1-6; TRBD1 is a possible D gene (5 bases). Trimming stripped 10 bases from V and 9 bases from J, with 19 bases between. The germline CDR1 and CDR2 sequences are WNHNN and SYGVQD (reference sequence). The CDR3 extends over 14 amino acids. CDR3 nucleotides: TGCGCCAACCTGCGTCCAGGGTGGGGTTCACCCCTCCACTTT. Translated: CANLRPGWGSPLHF.

The chain has TRBV4-2 and TRBJ1-2, with 11 bases identical to TRBD1. Trimming took 0 bases from V and 9 from J; bases not matched to a gene: 12. Germline CDR1 and CDR2: LGHNA and YNFKEQ. The CDR3 is 17 residues long. The CDR3 region is CASSQDSITGQGASYTF. The CDR3 nucleotides are TGTGCCAGCAGCCAAGATTCTATAACCGGACAGGGGGCGAGCTACACCTTC.

The gene calls are TRBV7-9 and TRBJ2-2; no definite D call. Trimming stripped 1 base from V and 1 base from J, with 4 bases between. The germline V gene has CDR1 SEHNR and CDR2 FQNEAQ (reference sequence). The CDR3 has 14 amino acids. DNA for the CDR3: TGTGCCAGCAGCTTAGTTAGGAACACCGGGGAGCTGTTTTTT. It specifies CASSLVRNTGELFF.

The V call is TRBV7-2, the J call TRBJ2-2; 9 positions match TRBD2. CDR1 and CDR2 from the germline V gene are SGHTA and FQGNSA. This CDR3 has 16 amino acids. V trimming: 3 bases; J trimming: 7 bases; junction bases outside the gene matches: 9. The CDR3 DNA is TGTGCCAGCAGCTTTAGCGGGGGCCTACTGGGCGGGGAGCTGTTTTTT. Residues: CASSFSGGLLGGELFF.

The J gene is TRBJ1-2, the V gene TRBV28; a possible D gene is TRBD1 (6 bases). CDR1 is MDHEN and CDR2 is SYDVKM in the germline V gene. V dropped 4 bases and J dropped 8 bases, with 14 bases sitting between them. CDR3 length: 13 amino acids. Here the CDR3 reads CASSSGGAAGYTF. The CDR3 bases are TGTGCCAGCAGTTCCGGGGGGGCGGCGGGCTACACCTTC.

The rearrangement joins TRBV6-7 to TRBJ1-6, with 7 bases matching TRBD1. TRBV6-7 is reported as an ORF; its role is uncertain. Trimming at V came to 5 bases and at J to 7 bases, leaving 11 bases not matched to a gene. The CDR3 runs 16 residues. CDR3 in amino acids: CASSTRLYRGNSPLHF. The CDR3 DNA follows: TGTGCCAGCAGTACTAGGCTTTACAGGGGAAATTCACCCCTCCACTTT.

The CDR3, as DNA: TGTGCCAGCAGTTCGCGAGGTGAAAAACTGTTTTTT. It encodes CASSSRGEKLFF. V is TRBV12-3 or TRBV12-4 and J is TRBJ1-4; the D is unclear. The length of the CDR3 is 12 residues. V was pared by 4 bases and J by 7 bases, with 7 bases between.

V usage is TRBV5-1 and J usage is TRBJ2-7; tentatively, D is TRBD1 or TRBD2 (5 bases each). The germline CDR1 and CDR2 sequences are SGHRS and YFSETQ. This CDR3 is 14 amino acids long. V lost 7 bases and J lost 2, with 16 bases in between. CDR3 residues: CASGANQGPYEQYF. In DNA form, the CDR3 reads TGCGCCAGCGGGGCCAATCAGGGACCCTACGAGCAGTACTTC.

The V gene is TRBV19, the J gene TRBJ1-5; D gene uncertain. Germline CDR1 and CDR2: LNHDA and SQIVND (reference sequence). The V end lost 4 bases, the J end lost 3 bases, and 13 bases lay between the germline ends. This CDR3 is built from 15 residues. The CDR3: CASSKERQSNQPQHF. CDR3 DNA sequence: TGTGCCAGTAGTAAAGAGAGGCAGTCCAATCAGCCCCAGCATTTT.

The CDR3, as DNA: TGCGCCAGCAGCTCCGGGACCGACTCCTTAAATGAGCAGTTCTTC. This sequence encodes CASSSGTDSLNEQFF. The chain recombines TRBV5-1 with TRBJ2-1, with D possibly called TRBD1 or TRBD2 (5 bases each). This CDR3 contains 15 residues. Between the trimmed V and J ends, which lost 3 bases and 7 bases, there was a span of 17 bases. Looked up from germline, CDR1 is SGHRS and CDR2 is YFSETQ.

CDR3: CASSQVLRRTDTQYF. In DNA, the CDR3 is TGCGCCAGCAGCCAAGTCCTCAGGAGGACAGATACGCAGTATTTT. V usage is TRBV4-1 and J usage is TRBJ2-3, with D possibly matching TRBD2 (5 bases). Trimming cost V 1 base and J 3 bases, with 11 bases left between them. This CDR3 is 15 amino acids long. Germline assignment: CDR1 MGHRA and CDR2 YSYEKL.

The chain uses TRBV15 and TRBJ1-6; no definite D call. Trimming removed 6 bases from V and 6 bases from J, with 9 bases in between. The CDR3 is 13 residues long. CDR1 and CDR2 (germline): LNHNV, YYDKDF (reference sequence). The CDR3 nucleotides read TGTGCCACCAGGGAAATGACTAATTCACCCCTCCACTTT. Its translation: CATREMTNSPLHF.

The genes are TRBV4-2 and TRBJ2-2, with 10 bases that match TRBD1. The CDR3 has 18 residues. J lost 1 base, V lost 4 bases, and 9 bases had no gene match. From germline, CDR1 is LGHNA and CDR2 YNFKEQ. The CDR3, as DNA: TGTGCCAGCAGCCCAGTTGAGTGGGACAGGGGGAACACCGGGGAGCTGTTTTTT. Translating gives CASSPVEWDRGNTGELFF.

V is TRBV24-1 and J is TRBJ2-3; D possibly corresponds to TRBD2 (6 bases). The CDR3 extends over 14 amino acids. Trimming shortened V by 2 bases and J by 8 bases, and 13 bases separated the two germline ends. Germline CDR1 reads KGHDR; CDR2 reads SFDVKD. CDR3 in amino acids: CATSDSGSGSTQYF. DNA of the CDR3: TGTGCCACCAGTGATTCAGGGTCCGGGAGTACGCAGTATTTT.

This chain joins TRBV12-3 or TRBV12-4 and TRBJ1-1, with D possibly being TRBD1 (6 bases). The CDR3 runs 13 residues. V lost 7 bases and J lost 5, with 14 bases in between. The DNA for the CDR3 is TGTGCCAGCACCTCAAGGGGGGAGACTGAAGCTTTCTTT. Translation: CASTSRGETEAFF.

Worth noting for this clone: Other DNA sequences in the same sample also yield this CDR3. The chain links TRBV5-4 to TRBJ2-4; D remains unclear. Per the germline V gene, CDR1 is SGHNT and CDR2 is YYREEE (reference sequence). The CDR3 extends over 14 amino acids. V dropped 0 bases and J dropped 2 bases, with 6 bases sitting between them. DNA for the CDR3: TGTGCCAGCAGCTTGGGAGGTTCCAAAAACATTCAGTACTTC. It yields the protein CASSLGGSKNIQYF.

The chain uses TRBV18 and TRBJ1-3, with a possible D match to TRBD1 (6 bases). Trimming pared 3 bases from V and 0 bases from J, leaving 15 bases between. This CDR3 has 17 amino acids. The germline CDR1 and CDR2 sequences are KGHSH and LQKENI. CDR3 sequence (DNA): TGTGCCAGCTCACCCATTACTGGGACAAACTCTGGAAACACCATATATTTT. Amino acid sequence: CASSPITGTNSGNTIYF.

The genes are TRBV5-1 and TRBJ2-2, with D perhaps TRBD1 or TRBD2 (5 bases each). The germline CDR1 and CDR2 sequences are SGHRS and YFSETQ. The CDR3 consists of 15 residues. V shed 0 bases and J shed 6 bases, with 12 bases lying between them. The CDR3 sequence: CASSLGGLGAGELFF. CDR3 bases: TGCGCCAGCAGCTTGGGGGGCCTGGGAGCCGGGGAGCTGTTTTTT. The full variable domain, with the rest looked up from reference TRBV5-1 and TRBJ2-2, is KAGVTQTPRYLIKTRGQQVTLSCSPISGHRSVSWYQQTPGQGLQFLFEYFSETQRNKGNFPGRFSGRQFSNSRSEMNVSTLELGDSALYLCASSLGGLGAGELFFGEGSRLTVL.

J is TRBJ2-3 and V is TRBV27; perhaps TRBD2 as D (6 bases). CDR1 MNHEY and CDR2 SMNVEV come from the germline V gene (reference sequence). The CDR3 runs 13 residues. V shed 5 bases and J shed 6 bases, with 12 bases lying between them. For the CDR3, the DNA is TGTGCCAGCAGTACCCGACTAGTGGATACGCAGTATTTT. It is translated as CASSTRLVDTQYF.

The rearrangement links TRBV9 to TRBJ2-1; the D gene is possibly TRBD2 (6 bases). The ends were cut back, 5 bases at V and 7 bases at J, with 19 bases in the middle. Germline V gene lookup returns CDR1 SGDLS and CDR2 YYNGEE. The CDR3 consists of 15 residues. The CDR3 protein is CASSPGARAGNEQFF. The CDR3 bases are TGTGCCAGCAGTCCCGGGGCTCGGGCGGGAAATGAGCAGTTCTTC.

The chain has TRBV9 and TRBJ2-5; 7 bases align to TRBD1. Germline V gene sequence: CDR1 SGDLS, CDR2 YYNGEE. The trim removed 4 bases at V and 2 bases at J, leaving 5 bases unmatched. The CDR3 sequence is 14 residues long. The CDR3 DNA sequence: TGTGCCAGCAGCTTCCGACAGGGTCAAGAGACCCAGTACTTC. The encoded protein is CASSFRQGQETQYF.

The V and J genes are TRBV28 and TRBJ1-2, with D perhaps matching TRBD1 (5 bases). The CDR3 contains 13 residues. Per the germline V gene, CDR1 is MDHEN and CDR2 is SYDVKM. V was trimmed by 5 bases and J by 4 bases, leaving 11 bases between them. The CDR3 is CASSDTGVYGYTF. The CDR3 bases are TGTGCCAGCAGTGATACGGGGGTCTATGGCTACACCTTC.

The chain is built from TRBV3-1 (or the pseudogene TRBV3-2) and TRBJ1-2; 8 nucleotides align to TRBD1. Germline CDR1 and CDR2: LGHDT and YNNKEL (reference sequence). V trimming: 4 bases; J trimming: 1 base; junction bases outside the gene matches: 14. The CDR3 is 18 residues long. As DNA, the CDR3 is TGTGCCAGCAGCCTACCTCCAGGGACAGGATTTCTTAACTATGGCTACACCTTC. It codes for CASSLPPGTGFLNYGYTF.

This clone was seen once. The chain uses TRBV11-3 and TRBJ2-1; D is uncertain. Trimming took 1 base from V and 7 from J, leaving 8 bases between them. CDR3 length: 13 amino acids. Germline CDR1 and CDR2: SGHNT and YENEEA. This CDR3 reads CASSLGGTNEQFF. The CDR3 DNA is TGTGCCAGCAGCTTAGGGGGAACGAATGAGCAGTTCTTC.

This clone was recorded only once. The chain couples TRBV19 to TRBJ1-6; 7 nucleotides align to TRBD1. Looked up from germline, CDR1 is LNHDA and CDR2 is SQIVND (reference sequence). This CDR3 is built from 15 residues. V lost 5 bases and J lost 6; bases outside the gene matches: 7. CDR3 amino acids: CASSAYRGSNSPLHF. DNA for the CDR3: TGTGCCAGTAGTGCCTACAGGGGAAGTAATTCACCCCTCCACTTT.

The V gene is TRBV25-1, the J gene TRBJ2-7; either TRBD1 or TRBD2 may fit D (5 bases each). The V end lost 6 bases, the J end lost 2 bases, and 8 bases lay between the germline ends. CDR3 length: 12 residues. Germline assignment: CDR1 MGHDK and CDR2 SYGVNS. CDR3 in DNA: TGTGCCAGCAGGGGGGTCCCCTACGAGCAGTACTTC. As protein: CASRGVPYEQYF.

The chain has TRBV19 and TRBJ2-1, with 10 bases matching TRBD1. Germline-derived CDR1 and CDR2 are LNHDA and SQIVND (reference sequence). Trimming cost V 1 base and J 0 bases; bases outside gene matches: 0. This CDR3 has 16 amino acids. The CDR3 bases are TGTGCCAGTAGTATAGGGACAGGGGGCTCCTACAATGAGCAGTTCTTC. Translation gives CASSIGTGGSYNEQFF. Full variable domain (rest looked up from reference TRBV19 and TRBJ2-1): DGGITQSPKYLFRKEGQNVTLSCEQNLNHDAMYWYRQDPGQGLRLIYYSQIVNDFQKGDIAEGYSVSREKKESFPLTVTSAQKNPTAFYLCASSIGTGGSYNEQFFGPGTRLTVL.